The entry below describes one TCR beta chain. Original data processing: Scientists estimated how many nucleated cells there were by amplifying reference gene primers. Sequencing was performed with immunoSEQ multiplex PCR; in TCRdb, only in-frame clones are kept and a portion is missing. That table gives V, J and clone size, and the DNA gave D and trimming. Found here are a few hundred thousand clones, approximately 85% of them singletons; the top ten hold around 1%. The sample originates from a study of blood T cell repertoires in COVID-19. Seattle's enrolled individuals joined amid active infection and were then monitored longitudinally. The source of this sequence is a human donor with COVID-19, enrolled during active disease. The donor label of this sample is uncertain. The sequencing sample was made of peripheral blood.

This chain's CDR3 is CASSFTSGPYEQYF. The DNA for the CDR3 is TGCGCCAGCAGCTTCACCAGCGGACCCTACGAGCAGTACTTC. V and J are TRBV5-1 and TRBJ2-7, with D perhaps TRBD2 (5 bases). Germline CDR1 is SGHRS and CDR2 is YFSETQ. Deletions cut 2 bases from V and 2 bases from J, with 11 bases between. The CDR3 length is 14 residues.